Listed below are T cell receptor beta chains from one sample, sequenced in a study of response to subunit inactivated influenza vaccine. TCRdb reprocessed the RT-PCR reads via MiXCR and lists one record per CDR3 protein. The sample lists some 150,000 distinct CDR3 sequences; around 12% were seen once. The data also belong to a second study, concerning T cells expressing NK-cell markers.

The input for sequencing was CD8+ T cells sorted from PBMCs, taken less than 13 days after vaccination. All receptors derive from a man between 50 and 59 years old who received an inactivated influenza vaccine. The CDR3 runs from the conserved cysteine through the conserved F or W. A D gene is named only where the DNA matches it firmly. Where a row states a size, it is once, few, many or the class of an expanded clone; other rows omit it.

v_gene: TRBV18; j_gene: TRBJ1-2; abundance: -; d_gene: -; CDR3nt: TGTGCCAGCTCACTCACCCCGGCAGAGACTAACTATGGCTACACCTTC; CDR3aa: CASSLTPAETNYGYTF
v_gene: TRBV12-3/TRBV12-4; j_gene: TRBJ2-1; abundance: many; d_gene: -; CDR3nt: TGTGCCAGCAGTTTTAAAAGGAATGAGCAGTTCTTC; CDR3aa: CASSFKRNEQFF
v_gene: TRBV12-3/TRBV12-4; j_gene: TRBJ2-7; abundance: few; d_gene: TRBD1; CDR3nt: TGTGCCAGCAGTTCCCGGACAGGGGGCCCCGAGCAGTACTTC; CDR3aa: CASSSRTGGPEQYF
v_gene: TRBV29-1; j_gene: TRBJ1-1; abundance: -; d_gene: -; CDR3nt: TGCAGCGTAGACACAAACCAAAACACTGAAGCTTTCTTT; CDR3aa: CSVDTNQNTEAFF
v_gene: TRBV29-1; j_gene: TRBJ1-1; abundance: -; d_gene: -; CDR3nt: TGCAGCGTTGAACAGGGGCGGGCAAGGGACACTGAAGCTTTCTTT; CDR3aa: CSVEQGRARDTEAFF
v_gene: TRBV4-1; j_gene: TRBJ1-2; abundance: -; d_gene: -; CDR3nt: TGCGCCAGCAGCCAAGGGGGTTTACCAAGGGAGTATGGCTACACCTTC; CDR3aa: CASSQGGLPREYGYTF
v_gene: TRBV6-1; j_gene: TRBJ2-7; abundance: -; d_gene: TRBD2; CDR3nt: TGTGCCAGCGCGGGGGGAGACTCCTACGAGCAGTACTTC; CDR3aa: CASAGGDSYEQYF
v_gene: TRBV4-1; j_gene: TRBJ2-7; abundance: -; d_gene: -; CDR3nt: TGCGCCAGCAGCCAAGAAAGGGCTTCCTACGAGCAGTACTTC; CDR3aa: CASSQERASYEQYF
v_gene: TRBV12-3/TRBV12-4; j_gene: TRBJ1-5; abundance: -; d_gene: -; CDR3nt: TGTGCCAGCAGTTTCGGGGTCCCGGGTCAGCCCCAGCATTTT; CDR3aa: CASSFGVPGQPQHF
v_gene: TRBV5-5; j_gene: TRBJ1-1; abundance: -; d_gene: -; CDR3nt: TGTGCCAGCAGCTTAGGGCGTCGTGAAGCTTTCTTT; CDR3aa: CASSLGRREAFF
v_gene: TRBV7-9; j_gene: TRBJ2-2; abundance: -; d_gene: -; CDR3nt: TGTGCCAGCAGCGACATAGGACAAACGAACACCGGGGAGCTGTTTTTT; CDR3aa: CASSDIGQTNTGELFF
v_gene: TRBV12-3/TRBV12-4; j_gene: TRBJ1-3; abundance: many; d_gene: -; CDR3nt: TGTGCCAGCAGTCCCCCCCCTGGAAACACCATATATTTT; CDR3aa: CASSPPPGNTIYF
v_gene: TRBV9; j_gene: TRBJ1-1; abundance: few; d_gene: -; CDR3nt: TGTGCCAGCAGCCCAGGACCCGGACAAGCTTTCTTT; CDR3aa: CASSPGPGQAFF
v_gene: TRBV5-1; j_gene: TRBJ2-1; abundance: few; d_gene: -; CDR3nt: TGCGCCAGCAGCCCGGACGATGAGCAGTTCTTC; CDR3aa: CASSPDDEQFF
v_gene: TRBV10-2; j_gene: TRBJ1-5; abundance: -; d_gene: -; CDR3nt: TGCGCCACCGGGACATCGGTTCAGCCCCAGCATTTT; CDR3aa: CATGTSVQPQHF
v_gene: TRBV7-9; j_gene: TRBJ1-4; abundance: few; d_gene: -; CDR3nt: TGTGCCAGCAGGGATTGGGGGGCCGGAGAGGAAAAACTGTTTTTT; CDR3aa: CASRDWGAGEEKLFF
v_gene: TRBV12-3/TRBV12-4; j_gene: TRBJ2-5; abundance: few; d_gene: -; CDR3nt: TGTGCCAGCAGTTCCAACCGGGTTTTCGAAGAGACCCAGTACTTC; CDR3aa: CASSSNRVFEETQYF
v_gene: TRBV28; j_gene: TRBJ2-7; abundance: -; d_gene: TRBD2; CDR3nt: TGTGCCAGCAGTTTCCCGGCGGGAGGGCCAACCTACGAGCAGTACTTC; CDR3aa: CASSFPAGGPTYEQYF
v_gene: TRBV12-3/TRBV12-4; j_gene: TRBJ1-4; abundance: -; d_gene: -; CDR3nt: TGTGCCAGCAGTGGTATCGGACAGCCTAATGAAAAACTGTTTTTT; CDR3aa: CASSGIGQPNEKLFF
v_gene: TRBV7-6; j_gene: TRBJ1-5; abundance: many; d_gene: TRBD1; CDR3nt: TGTGCCAGCAGCCCTGGGACAGGGGATCAGCCCCAGCATTTT; CDR3aa: CASSPGTGDQPQHF
v_gene: TRBV12-3/TRBV12-4; j_gene: TRBJ2-1; abundance: -; d_gene: -; CDR3nt: TGTGCCAGCAGTTTTTCGGGGGTTCAGTTTTTCTACAATGAGCAGTTCTTC; CDR3aa: CASSFSGVQFFYNEQFF
v_gene: TRBV2; j_gene: TRBJ2-1; abundance: -; d_gene: TRBD2; CDR3nt: TGTGCCAGCAGTACTAGCGGGAGCGCCCATGAGCAGTTCTTC; CDR3aa: CASSTSGSAHEQFF
v_gene: TRBV6-6; j_gene: TRBJ2-5; abundance: once; d_gene: -; CDR3nt: TGTGCCAGCAGATATGGAGCGGAGACCCAGTACTTC; CDR3aa: CASRYGAETQYF
v_gene: TRBV4-2; j_gene: TRBJ1-3; abundance: -; d_gene: -; CDR3nt: TGTGCCAGCAGCCAGGAAGAATTCTCTGGAAACACCATATATTTT; CDR3aa: CASSQEEFSGNTIYF
v_gene: TRBV20-1; j_gene: TRBJ1-1; abundance: many; d_gene: -; CDR3nt: TGCAGTGCAACTAACCCGGGGAGGAACACTGAAGCTTTCTTT; CDR3aa: CSATNPGRNTEAFF